This is a list of T cell receptor beta chains from one sample in a study of T cell repertoires in cytomegalovirus infection. TCRdb re-called the reads through MiXCR, storing one row per CDR3 protein. Of about 700,000 distinct CDR3 sequences listed, 30% to 40% are singletons. These receptors' antigens are unknown. This specimen was cultured PBMCs, taken from culture after CMV antigen stimulation. These receptors came from a human donor in good health (CMV status not recorded). Some clones in this sample may be carry-over from other donors' samples. The conserved cysteine and the conserved F or W are not part of the CDR3 here. The order of the fields is J gene, V gene, clone size, CDR3 protein. The size entry is marked missing in some rows and otherwise reads once, few, many or a size class.

j_gene: TRBJ2-7; v_gene: TRBV23-1; abundance: few; CDR3aa: ASRTDRVEREQY
j_gene: TRBJ2-3; v_gene: TRBV7-9; abundance: .; CDR3aa: ASNQVGVNTQY
j_gene: TRBJ2-3; v_gene: TRBV12-3/TRBV12-4; abundance: few; CDR3aa: ASTQQGMTDTQY
j_gene: TRBJ1-2; v_gene: TRBV20-1; abundance: .; CDR3aa: SPQEGYT
j_gene: TRBJ2-1; v_gene: TRBV7-2; abundance: many; CDR3aa: ASSPRGTGAFREEQF
j_gene: TRBJ1-2; v_gene: TRBV15; abundance: .; CDR3aa: ATSREGLHNYGYT
j_gene: TRBJ2-3; v_gene: TRBV7-7; abundance: .; CDR3aa: ASSLGVGGDPTDTQY
j_gene: TRBJ2-5; v_gene: TRBV2; abundance: .; CDR3aa: ASSVETSGAETQY
j_gene: TRBJ2-5; v_gene: TRBV7-9; abundance: .; CDR3aa: ASSLEYHQETQY
j_gene: TRBJ1-5; v_gene: TRBV6-1; abundance: .; CDR3aa: ASSELLTDNQPQH
j_gene: TRBJ1-1; v_gene: TRBV5-1; abundance: few; CDR3aa: ASSLFSLGQTEAF
j_gene: TRBJ2-1; v_gene: TRBV7-9; abundance: many; CDR3aa: ASSRKQGNEQF
j_gene: TRBJ2-2; v_gene: TRBV25-1; abundance: .; CDR3aa: ASSELEPTGELF
j_gene: TRBJ1-3; v_gene: TRBV7-9; abundance: few; CDR3aa: ASSSSTGPGGNTIY